Listed below are T cell receptor beta chains from one sample, sequenced in a study of T-cell reconstitution after alpha-beta-depleted transplantation in children. TCRdb re-called the PCR reads with MiXCR, one entry per CDR3 protein. The sample shows about 540,000 distinct CDR3 sequences, approximately 20% of them seen only once. Sequenced material: PBMCs from the stem cell graft donor, taken from the stem cell graft. The receptors were sampled from a human donor who donated a stem cell graft to a child with acute lymphoblastic leukemia. The CDR3 runs from the conserved cysteine through the conserved F or W. A row's size may be missing; if present it is once, few, many or a size class.

clone size,V gene,J gene,CDR3 protein
NA,TRBV3-1,TRBJ1-1,CASSQDLRTGGTGNTEAFF
few,TRBV6-1,TRBJ2-7,CASRRLDWSSYEQYF
few,TRBV7-9,TRBJ2-7,CASSRSDSYEQYF
NA,TRBV6-5,TRBJ2-7,CASSYPRTGLMEQYF
few,TRBV27,TRBJ2-7,CASSFSPRREQYF
few,TRBV19,TRBJ1-2,CASSIWLGTHDYGYTF
few,TRBV20-1,TRBJ2-5,CSARKGGGSTQETQYF
few,TRBV9,TRBJ1-1,CASSVEVTIRGPLNTEAFF
NA,TRBV10-2,TRBJ2-7,CASSDAREQYF
few,TRBV15,TRBJ2-1,CATSMDERERPWQFF
few,TRBV5-1,TRBJ2-1,CASSLAVNYNEQFF
many,TRBV29-1,TRBJ1-1,CSGKYRGNTEAFF
NA,TRBV4-1,TRBJ2-2,CASSQVAGAGELFF
few,TRBV24-1,TRBJ2-5,CATGSGSETQYF
few,TRBV18,TRBJ1-2,CASSRDWERGYTF
NA,TRBV12-3/TRBV12-4,TRBJ2-7,CASRNRYEQYF
NA,TRBV6-5,TRBJ2-1,CASSYGVKTGGEQFF
few,TRBV15,TRBJ2-7,CATSADSYEQYF
NA,TRBV10-3,TRBJ2-1,CAIRGTGAGNEQFF
NA,TRBV4-1,TRBJ2-7,CASSQVPGYYEQYF
few,TRBV6-1,TRBJ2-2,CASSDVLGWELFF
few,TRBV5-6,TRBJ2-5,CASSYYGAAQETQYF
few,TRBV5-1,TRBJ2-1,CASSLGTVIYNEQFF
NA,TRBV7-2,TRBJ2-2,CASSGSGKPTGELFF
NA,TRBV7-9,TRBJ1-1,CASLQGNTEAFF
NA,TRBV18,TRBJ2-5,CASSAGTSGTEYF
many,TRBV3-1,TRBJ2-1,CASSQELMREVYNEQFF
NA,TRBV29-1,TRBJ1-2,CSVPRVSGLSYGYTF
NA,TRBV15,TRBJ1-4,CATRTATNEKLFF
NA,TRBV4-1,TRBJ1-5,CASSQGPSINQPQHF
NA,TRBV18,TRBJ2-3,CASSPSRHSTDTQYF
NA,TRBV6-1,TRBJ2-3,CASSELAGGFTDTQYF
NA,TRBV6-2/TRBV6-3,TRBJ1-5,CASSPSGGWSQPQHF
few,TRBV10-2,TRBJ2-3,CASTSGRTDTQYF
NA,TRBV4-1,TRBJ2-2,CASSQVTPTGELFF
NA,TRBV20-1,TRBJ2-3,CSATPGTGPTDTQYF
few,TRBV12-3/TRBV12-4,TRBJ2-7,CASSSPGPLRRQYF
NA,TRBV12-3/TRBV12-4,TRBJ2-7,CASKTTGGEQYF
NA,TRBV12-3/TRBV12-4,TRBJ1-4,CASSPDGGSNEKLFF
NA,TRBV20-1,TRBJ2-3,CSAFDRTSLAGGPEDTQYF
few,TRBV20-1,TRBJ2-3,CSARGDRGIFDTQYF
NA,TRBV19,TRBJ2-2,CASTIDREDTGELFF
few,TRBV7-9,TRBJ2-1,CASRGQGLYNEQFF
few,TRBV11-2,TRBJ1-5,CASSLDGTGVNQPQHF
NA,TRBV5-1,TRBJ2-1,CASSLEAPYEQFF
few,TRBV11-2,TRBJ2-5,CASSPSGVQETQYF
NA,TRBV7-8,TRBJ2-1,CASSVPPGLADNEQFF
NA,TRBV9,TRBJ1-1,CASSVGHSPGQGNTEAFF
NA,TRBV3-1,TRBJ2-1,CASSQKMVAELNEQFF
few,TRBV9,TRBJ2-3,CASSVGLRQDTQYF
NA,TRBV2,TRBJ2-7,CASSEVFLEQYF
NA,TRBV27,TRBJ2-5,CASSLGGLAGPGKETQYF
few,TRBV20-1,TRBJ2-7,CSARVQPTYEQYF
few,TRBV5-1,TRBJ2-3,CASSPFRETDTQYF
few,TRBV4-1,TRBJ1-2,CASSPTGQTNYGYTF
few,TRBV5-1,TRBJ2-7,CASSLRLAGTYEQYF
NA,TRBV6-5,TRBJ2-7,CASSYSGTGSSYEQYF